One and the same sample provided the 29 T cell receptor beta chains below, sequenced in a study of tissue T cells after allogeneic stem cell transplantation. Enrolled prospectively were adult allogeneic hematopoietic cell transplant recipients whose graft-versus-host disease was steroid-refractory. Data came from immunoSEQ multiplex PCR; TCRdb stores just in-frame clones and leaves some out. The sample carries around 1,700 clones, 82% recorded once. Source: stomach tissue, taken at autopsy. These receptors all come from a male patient of 60 years or more with steroid-refractory graft-versus-host disease after an allogeneic stem cell transplant. Some of the T cells might come from the graft donor.

The CDR3: CASSEVSGFYGYTF. The CDR3 DNA reads as TGTGCCAGCAGTGAAGTCTCGGGATTTTATGGCTACACCTTC. The J gene is TRBJ1-2, the V gene TRBV25-1; D gene ambiguous. The CDR3 covers 14 residues. Germline CDR1 is MGHDK and CDR2 is SYGVNS. The V gene lost 2 bases and the J gene lost 5 bases, with 12 bases spanning the gap.

The rearrangement uses TRBV9 and TRBJ2-2; 9 positions agree with TRBD2. The V gene's germline CDR1 is SGDLS and CDR2 YYNGEE. The CDR3 is 15 amino acids. The V gene end was trimmed by 2 bases and the J gene end by 4 bases; junction bases not matched to a gene: 3. Here the CDR3 reads CASSVSGGITGELFF. The CDR3 DNA sequence: TGTGCCAGCAGCGTGAGCGGGGGGATCACCGGGGAGCTGTTTTTT.

This clone showed up just a few times. This sequence joins TRBV7-8 and TRBJ2-1; 9 bases are a match to TRBD1. The V gene end was trimmed by 8 bases and the J gene end by 0 bases; junction bases not matched to a gene: 8. The CDR3 consists of 16 residues. CDR1 and CDR2 (germline): SGHVS, FQNEAQ. The CDR3 sequence: CASLGRDRDSYNEQFF. CDR3 bases: TGTGCCAGCTTAGGCCGGGACAGGGACTCCTACAATGAGCAGTTCTTC. Drawing the rest from reference TRBV7-8 and TRBJ2-1, the complete variable domain is GAGVSQSPRYKVAKRGQDVALRCDPISGHVSLFWYQQALGQGPEFLTYFQNEAQLDKSGLPSDRFFAERPEGSVSTLKIQRTQQEDSAVYLCASLGRDRDSYNEQFFGPGTRLTVL.

The J gene is TRBJ2-2, the V gene TRBV5-1; the D is unclear. CDR1 and CDR2 from the germline V gene are SGHRS and YFSETQ. The CDR3 runs to 14 residues. V lost 0 bases, J lost 5 bases, and 8 bases lay in between. The CDR3 spells CASSLATETGELFF. The CDR3, as DNA: TGCGCCAGCAGCTTGGCCACCGAAACCGGGGAGCTGTTTTTT.

This sequence joins TRBV19 and TRBJ1-2, with 8 positions matching TRBD1. This CDR3 is built from 15 residues. Losses at the gene ends were 5 bases for V and 6 bases for J; bases not matched to a gene: 11. CDR1 LNHDA and CDR2 SQIVND come from the germline V gene (reference sequence). The CDR3 region has the DNA TGTGCCAGTAGTCAAAGGGACAGGACCCTGAATGGCTACACCTTC. This gives the protein CASSQRDRTLNGYTF.

This clone turned up a few times. J is TRBJ1-1 and V is TRBV4-1, with 9 positions matching TRBD1. The junction had 4 bases not matched to a gene; V was cut back by 4 bases and J by 1 base. The CDR3 runs 15 residues. CDR1 and CDR2 (germline): MGHRA, YSYEKL. CDR3: CASSRTGDANTEAFF. The DNA for the CDR3 is TGCGCCAGCAGCCGGACAGGGGACGCGAACACTGAAGCTTTCTTT.

This clone has a single count. Here the CDR3 DNA reads TGTGCCAGCAGCTTCACACCTGGACAGAGCACAGATACGCAGTATTTT. Encoded protein: CASSFTPGQSTDTQYF. The chain has TRBV7-3 and TRBJ2-3; D may be TRBD1 (6 bases). CDR1 is SGHTA and CDR2 is FQGTGA in the germline V gene. This CDR3 spans 16 amino acids. V lost 3 bases, J lost 0 bases, and 13 bases lay in between.

The V and J genes are TRBV7-9 and TRBJ1-4; 8 nucleotides line up with TRBD1. The CDR3 contains 16 residues. Germline-derived CDR1 and CDR2 are SEHNR and FQNEAQ (reference sequence). V gave up 5 bases and J gave up 8 bases; unmatched junction bases: 13. Written as DNA, the CDR3 is TGTGCCAGCAGCGAACCAGGGGGCGGATTTTGGGAAAAACTGTTTTTT. Translating it yields CASSEPGGGFWEKLFF.

The chain has TRBV6-2 or TRBV6-3 and TRBJ2-1; D possibly corresponds to TRBD2 (6 bases). CDR3 length: 15 residues. From germline, CDR1 is MNHEY and CDR2 SVGEGT. V dropped 5 bases and J dropped 2 bases, with 13 bases sitting between them. The CDR3 sequence is CASSPGLTAYNEQFF. CDR3 DNA: TGTGCCAGCAGTCCCGGACTAACAGCCTACAATGAGCAGTTCTTC.

This clone was detected only once. The chain couples TRBV19 to TRBJ1-1; no clear D. V lost 9 bases, J lost 1 base, and 24 bases lay in between. CDR1 and CDR2 (germline): LNHDA, SQIVND (reference sequence). This CDR3 is 17 amino acids long. The CDR3 reads CASTQREHRGQNTEAFF. The CDR3 nucleotides read TGTGCCAGCACCCAAAGGGAGCACCGAGGCCAGAACACTGAAGCTTTCTTT.

V and J are TRBV5-1 and TRBJ2-5; D uncertain. Germline V gene sequence: CDR1 SGHRS, CDR2 YFSETQ. This CDR3 spans 14 amino acids. The germline V and J ends were trimmed by 6 bases and 2 bases, with 14 bases remaining between them. CDR3 sequence reads: CASNPTPGQETQYF. The CDR3 DNA is TGCGCCAGCAATCCTACCCCAGGACAAGAGACCCAGTACTTC. The full variable domain, with the rest looked up from reference TRBV5-1 and TRBJ2-5, is KAGVTQTPRYLIKTRGQQVTLSCSPISGHRSVSWYQQTPGQGLQFLFEYFSETQRNKGNFPGRFSGRQFSNSRSEMNVSTLELGDSALYLCASNPTPGQETQYFGPGTRLLVL.

The chain employs TRBV7-2 and TRBJ1-1; 8 bases map to TRBD1. The trim removed 4 bases at V and 11 bases at J, leaving 12 bases unmatched. Germline V gives CDR1 SGHTA, CDR2 FQGNSA. There are 14 residues in the CDR3. DNA of the CDR3: TGTGCCAGCAGCTCGACACTGACAGGGGCGGAGGCTTTCTTT. Encoded protein: CASSSTLTGAEAFF.

The chain links TRBV7-6 to TRBJ1-5; the D gene is possibly TRBD1 (5 bases). This CDR3 region has 15 residues. The germline V gene encodes CDR1 SGHVS and CDR2 FNYEAQ. V was shortened by 6 bases and J by 2 bases, with 14 bases between the two germline ends. This CDR3 is CASSPQGMGNQPQHF. CDR3 nucleotide sequence: TGTGCCAGCAGTCCCCAGGGAATGGGCAATCAGCCCCAGCATTTT.

The count of this clone is one. V usage is TRBV4-1 and J usage is TRBJ1-2; no definite D call. Germline values: CDR1 MGHRA, CDR2 YSYEKL. CDR3 length: 16 residues. V shed 0 bases and J shed 4 bases, with 15 bases lying between them. This CDR3 reads CASSQELRQSFYGYTF. Written as DNA, the CDR3 is TGCGCCAGCAGCCAAGAGTTGAGGCAGTCGTTCTATGGCTACACCTTC.

The chain recombines TRBV5-4 with TRBJ2-6, with D possibly matching TRBD2 (5 bases). V lost 2 bases and J lost 1, with 10 bases in between. CDR3 length: 16 residues. Germline V gives CDR1 SGHNT, CDR2 YYREEE (reference sequence). In nucleotides, the CDR3 is TGTGCCAGCAGCTTCGGACTGATTTCTGGGGCCAACGTCCTGACTTTC. Translating gives CASSFGLISGANVLTF.

The V and J genes are TRBV19 and TRBJ2-2; no firm D call. Germline CDR1 and CDR2: LNHDA and SQIVND (reference sequence). The germline V and J ends were trimmed by 8 bases and 0 bases, with 10 bases remaining between them. This CDR3 is built from 14 residues. The CDR3 sequence: CASVFSANTGELFF. CDR3 sequence (DNA): TGTGCCAGTGTTTTCTCAGCGAACACCGGGGAGCTGTTTTTT.

The chain joins TRBV12-3 or TRBV12-4 to TRBJ1-1, with D possibly TRBD1 on 6 matching bases. This CDR3 has 12 residues. V lost 6 bases and J 10 bases, leaving 15 bases between the germline ends. The CDR3 reads CASRLNRGAAFF. The CDR3, as DNA: TGTGCCAGCAGACTAAATCGGGGGGCAGCTTTCTTT.

J is TRBJ1-1 and V is TRBV30, with D uncertain. Germline CDR1 is GTSNPN and CDR2 is SVGIG (reference sequence). This CDR3 contains 12 residues. V was trimmed by 4 bases and J by 10 bases, leaving 16 bases between them. DNA for the CDR3: TGTGCCTGGATAATCTCGGGTGGAAGAGCTTTCTTT. Residues: CAWIISGGRAFF.

The chain joins TRBV21-1 to TRBJ1-4. TRBV21-1 is tagged as a pseudogene. The CDR3 runs to 14 residues. CDR3 sequence reads: CASSKGGTNEKLFF. CDR3 nucleotides: TGTGCCAGCAGCAAAGGTGGAACTAATGAAAAACTGTTTTTT.

The CDR3 is CASSLSETQYF. CDR3 bases: TGTGCCAGCAGTTTATCAGAGACCCAGTACTTC. The chain joins TRBV12-3 or TRBV12-4 to TRBJ2-5; unclear D gene. The CDR3 has 11 amino acids. The V and J ends lost 2 bases and 4 bases respectively, with 2 bases between them.

The chain uses TRBV11-3 and TRBJ2-1, with 8 bases fitting TRBD2. Germline trimming cut 3 bases from V and 6 bases from J; bases unmatched to any gene: 13. There are 17 residues in the CDR3. Germline V gives CDR1 SGHNT, CDR2 YENEEA. The DNA for the CDR3 is TGTGCCAGCAGCTTTGGTATCAGCGGGGGTATGTCCAATGAGCAGTTCTTC. It is translated as CASSFGISGGMSNEQFF.

This sequence joins TRBV28 and TRBJ2-3; weak D call: TRBD2 (5 bases). Germline assignment: CDR1 MDHEN and CDR2 SYDVKM. This CDR3 spans 15 amino acids. The V gene lost 2 bases and the J gene lost 1 base, with 10 bases spanning the gap. Written as DNA, the CDR3 is TGTGCCAGCAGTTTAGGAGGTGCTGGCACAGATACGCAGTATTTT. Translated: CASSLGGAGTDTQYF.

The chain is built from TRBV29-1 and TRBJ2-7; D not certain. The CDR3 has 11 residues. V dropped 4 bases and J dropped 4 bases, with 8 bases sitting between them. CDR1 SQVTM and CDR2 ANQGSEA come from the germline V gene. DNA of the CDR3: TGCAGCGTTGGGGGTTGGTACGAGCAGTACTTC. Translated, it gives CSVGGWYEQYF.

In this sample, this clone turned up a few times. The chain recombines TRBV20-1 with TRBJ1-1, with 7 bases fitting TRBD1. Germline values: CDR1 DFQATT, CDR2 SNEGSKA (reference sequence). V lost 3 bases, J lost 3 bases, and 7 bases stayed unmatched. The CDR3 contains 14 residues. In DNA form, the CDR3 reads TGCAGTGCTAGTACAGGGGAAAGTTACACTGAAGCTTTCTTT. This encodes CSASTGESYTEAFF.

V usage is TRBV27 and J usage is TRBJ1-1; D remains ambiguous. The CDR3 spans 13 residues. The germline CDR1 and CDR2 sequences are MNHEY and SMNVEV (reference sequence). The germline V and J ends were trimmed by 3 bases and 5 bases, with 10 bases remaining between them. The CDR3 is CASSFHWTTEAFF. In DNA, the CDR3 is TGTGCCAGCAGTTTTCATTGGACTACTGAAGCTTTCTTT.

The rearrangement links TRBV4-2 to TRBJ2-1; possible D gene TRBD1, 6 bases. Germline V lookup: CDR1 LGHNA, CDR2 YNFKEQ. The CDR3 has 15 residues. V was clipped by 1 base and J by 5 bases, with 12 bases between them. Here the CDR3 reads CASSQVASGDNEQFF. In nucleotides, the CDR3 is TGTGCCAGCAGCCAAGTAGCGTCAGGGGACAATGAGCAGTTCTTC.

The CDR3 coding sequence is TGTGCCATCCAGCAGGACAGCAATCAGCCCCAGCATTTT. Translation gives CAIQQDSNQPQHF. This sequence joins TRBV10-3 and TRBJ1-5; D unclear. The CDR3 is 13 residues long. V dropped 8 bases and J dropped 1 base, with 9 bases sitting between them. Germline V CDR1 and CDR2: ENHRY, SYGVKD.

This clone showed up just once. The V gene is TRBV13, the J gene TRBJ2-7, with 8 positions matching TRBD2. V lost 0 bases to trimming and J lost 2 bases; unmatched junction nucleotides: 0. Germline loops: CDR1 PRHDT, CDR2 FYEKMQ (reference sequence). There are 14 residues in the CDR3. The CDR3 region is CASSLGLAAYEQYF. In DNA form, the CDR3 reads TGTGCCAGCAGCTTAGGACTAGCGGCCTACGAGCAGTACTTC.

The chain carries TRBV30 and TRBJ2-3; tentatively, D is TRBD1 (6 bases). The CDR3 spans 13 residues. CDR1 and CDR2 from the germline V gene are GTSNPN and SVGIG (reference sequence). CDR3 protein: CAQGQSIGDTQYF. CDR3 DNA sequence: TGTGCGCAGGGACAATCGATAGGAGATACGCAGTATTTT. Complete variable domain (other parts from reference TRBV30 and TRBJ2-3): SQTIHQWPATLVQPVGSPLSLECTVEGTSNPNLYWYRQAAGRGLQLLFYSVGIGQISSEVPQNLSASRPQDRQFILSSKKLLLSDSGFYLCAQGQSIGDTQYFGPGTRLTVL.